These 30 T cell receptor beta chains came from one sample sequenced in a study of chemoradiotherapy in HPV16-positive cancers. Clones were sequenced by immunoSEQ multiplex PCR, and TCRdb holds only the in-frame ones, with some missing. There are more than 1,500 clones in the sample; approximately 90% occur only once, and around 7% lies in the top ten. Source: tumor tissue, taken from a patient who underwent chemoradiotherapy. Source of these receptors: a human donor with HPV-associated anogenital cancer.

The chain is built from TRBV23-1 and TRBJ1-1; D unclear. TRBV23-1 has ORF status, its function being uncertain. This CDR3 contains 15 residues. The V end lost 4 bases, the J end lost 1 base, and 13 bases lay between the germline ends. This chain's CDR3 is CASSRVDFGNTEAFF. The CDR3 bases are TGCGCCAGCAGTCGGGTGGACTTCGGGAACACTGAAGCTTTCTTT.

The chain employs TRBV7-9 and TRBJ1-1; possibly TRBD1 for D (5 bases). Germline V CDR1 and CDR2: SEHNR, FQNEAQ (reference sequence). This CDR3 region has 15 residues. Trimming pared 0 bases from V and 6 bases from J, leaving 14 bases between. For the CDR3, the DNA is TGTGCCAGCAGCTTAGCGGGGGGATATGGGGCTGAAGCTTTCTTT. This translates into CASSLAGGYGAEAFF. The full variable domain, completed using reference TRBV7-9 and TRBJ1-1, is DTGVSQNPRHKITKRGQNVTFRCDPISEHNRLYWYRQTLGQGPEFLTYFQNEAQLEKSRLLSDRFSAERPKGSFSTLEIQRTEQGDSAMYLCASSLAGGYGAEAFFGQGTRLTVV.

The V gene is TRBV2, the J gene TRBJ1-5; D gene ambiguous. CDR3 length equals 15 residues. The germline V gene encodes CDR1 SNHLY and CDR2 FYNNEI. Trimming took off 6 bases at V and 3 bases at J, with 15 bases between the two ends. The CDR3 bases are TGTGCCAGCAGCGTAAGGGAGACCCTCAATCAGCCCCAGCATTTT. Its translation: CASSVRETLNQPQHF.

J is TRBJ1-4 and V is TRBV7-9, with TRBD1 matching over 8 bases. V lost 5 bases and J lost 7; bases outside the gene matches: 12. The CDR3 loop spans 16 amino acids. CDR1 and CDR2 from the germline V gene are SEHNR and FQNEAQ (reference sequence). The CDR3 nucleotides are TGTGCCAGCAGCCGAGCTACTGACAGGGGAAGTGAAAAACTGTTTTTT. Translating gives CASSRATDRGSEKLFF.

DNA of the CDR3: TGTGCCAGCAGGGCAGCGTACGAGCAGTACTTC. Encoded protein: CASRAAYEQYF. The V and J genes are TRBV2 and TRBJ2-7; D is uncertain. Germline loops: CDR1 SNHLY, CDR2 FYNNEI. The V end lost 6 bases, the J end lost 4 bases, and 7 bases lay between the germline ends. The CDR3 has 11 residues.

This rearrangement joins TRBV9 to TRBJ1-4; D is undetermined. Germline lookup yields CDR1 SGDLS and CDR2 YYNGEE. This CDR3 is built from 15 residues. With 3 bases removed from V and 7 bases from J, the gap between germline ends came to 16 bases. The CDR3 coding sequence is TGTGCCAGCAGCGGGGCTCTGGGAGAGGGTGAAAAACTGTTTTTT. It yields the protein CASSGALGEGEKLFF.

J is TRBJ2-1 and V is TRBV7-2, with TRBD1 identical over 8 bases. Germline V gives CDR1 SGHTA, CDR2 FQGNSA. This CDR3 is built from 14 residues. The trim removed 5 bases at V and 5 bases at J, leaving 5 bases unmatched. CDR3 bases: TGTGCCAGCAGCATCGGACAGGGCAACAATGAGCAGTTCTTC. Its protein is CASSIGQGNNEQFF. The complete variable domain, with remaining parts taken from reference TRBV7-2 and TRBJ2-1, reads GAGVSQSPSNKVTEKGKDVELRCDPISGHTALYWYRQSLGQGLEFLIYFQGNSAPDKSGLPSDRFSAERTGGSVSTLTIQRTQQEDSAVYLCASSIGQGNNEQFFGPGTRLTVL.

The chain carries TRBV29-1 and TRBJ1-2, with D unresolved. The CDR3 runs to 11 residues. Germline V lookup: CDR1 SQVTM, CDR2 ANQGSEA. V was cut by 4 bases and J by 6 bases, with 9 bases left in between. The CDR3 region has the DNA TGCAGCGTTGTTCTGGGAAATGGCTACACCTTC. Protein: CSVVLGNGYTF.

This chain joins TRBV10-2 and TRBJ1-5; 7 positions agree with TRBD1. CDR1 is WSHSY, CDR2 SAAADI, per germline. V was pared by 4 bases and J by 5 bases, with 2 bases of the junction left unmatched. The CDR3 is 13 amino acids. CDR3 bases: TGCGCCAGCAGTGGGGACAGAGATCAGCCCCAGCATTTT. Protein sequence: CASSGDRDQPQHF.

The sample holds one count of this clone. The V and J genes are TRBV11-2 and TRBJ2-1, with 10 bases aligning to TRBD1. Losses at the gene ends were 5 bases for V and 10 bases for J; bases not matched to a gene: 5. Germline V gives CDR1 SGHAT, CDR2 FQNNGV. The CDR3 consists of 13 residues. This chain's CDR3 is CASSAGTGDEQFF. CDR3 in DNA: TGTGCCAGCAGCGCCGGGACAGGGGACGAGCAGTTCTTC.

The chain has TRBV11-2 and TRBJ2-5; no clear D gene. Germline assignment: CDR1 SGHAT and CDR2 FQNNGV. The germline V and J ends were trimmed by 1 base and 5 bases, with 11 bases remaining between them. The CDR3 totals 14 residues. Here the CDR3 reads CASSLGATGETQYF. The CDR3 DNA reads TGTGCCAGCAGCTTAGGAGCGACGGGTGAGACCCAGTACTTC.

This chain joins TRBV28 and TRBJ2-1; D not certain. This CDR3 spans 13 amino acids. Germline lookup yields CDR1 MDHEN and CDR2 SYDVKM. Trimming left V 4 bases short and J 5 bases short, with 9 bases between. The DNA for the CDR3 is TGTGCCAGCAGTTCCCTAGGAGACAATGAGCAGTTCTTC. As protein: CASSSLGDNEQFF.

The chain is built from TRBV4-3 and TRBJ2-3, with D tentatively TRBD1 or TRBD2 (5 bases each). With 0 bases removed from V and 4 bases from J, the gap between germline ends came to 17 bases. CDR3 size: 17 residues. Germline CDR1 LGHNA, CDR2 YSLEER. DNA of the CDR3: TGCGCCAGCAGCCAAGACCGGGACGGAGCATACTCAGATACGCAGTATTTT. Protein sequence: CASSQDRDGAYSDTQYF.

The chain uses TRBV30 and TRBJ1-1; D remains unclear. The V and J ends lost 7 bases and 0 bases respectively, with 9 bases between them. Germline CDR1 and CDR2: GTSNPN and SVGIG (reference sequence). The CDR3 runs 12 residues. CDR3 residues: CAYGLVNTEAFF. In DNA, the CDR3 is TGTGCCTACGGACTGGTGAACACTGAAGCTTTCTTT.

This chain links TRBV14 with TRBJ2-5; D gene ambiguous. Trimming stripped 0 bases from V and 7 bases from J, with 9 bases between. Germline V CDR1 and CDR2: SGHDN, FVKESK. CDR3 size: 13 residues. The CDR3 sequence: CASSQDPGPTQYF. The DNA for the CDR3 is TGTGCCAGCAGCCAAGATCCGGGTCCGACCCAGTACTTC.

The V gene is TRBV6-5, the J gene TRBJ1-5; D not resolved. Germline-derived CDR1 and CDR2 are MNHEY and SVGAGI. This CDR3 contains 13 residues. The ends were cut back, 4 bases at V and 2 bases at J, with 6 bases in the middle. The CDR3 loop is CASSSTGNQPQHF. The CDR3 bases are TGTGCCAGCAGTTCGACGGGCAATCAGCCCCAGCATTTT.

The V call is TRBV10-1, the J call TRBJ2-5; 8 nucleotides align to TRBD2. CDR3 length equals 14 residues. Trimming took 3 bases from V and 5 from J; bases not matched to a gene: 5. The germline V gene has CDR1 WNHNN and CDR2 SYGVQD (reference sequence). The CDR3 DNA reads TGCGCCAGCAGTGACCGGGGGGGCATTGAGACCCAGTACTTC. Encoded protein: CASSDRGGIETQYF.

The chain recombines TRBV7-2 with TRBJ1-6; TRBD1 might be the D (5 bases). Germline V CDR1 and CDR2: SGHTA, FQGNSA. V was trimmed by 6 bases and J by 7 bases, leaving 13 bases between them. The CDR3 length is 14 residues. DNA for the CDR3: TGTGCCAGCAGATTCGCGGGGGGAAATTCACCCCTCCACTTT. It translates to CASRFAGGNSPLHF. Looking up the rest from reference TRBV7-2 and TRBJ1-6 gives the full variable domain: GAGVSQSPSNKVTEKGKDVELRCDPISGHTALYWYRQSLGQGLEFLIYFQGNSAPDKSGLPSDRFSAERTGGSVSTLTIQRTQQEDSAVYLCASRFAGGNSPLHFGNGTRLTVT.

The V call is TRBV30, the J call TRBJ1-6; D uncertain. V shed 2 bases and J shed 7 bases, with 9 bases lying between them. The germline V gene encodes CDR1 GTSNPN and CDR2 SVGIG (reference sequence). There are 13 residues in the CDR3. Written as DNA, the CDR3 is TGTGCCTGGAGTACCACACCAAATTCACCCCTCCACTTT. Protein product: CAWSTTPNSPLHF.

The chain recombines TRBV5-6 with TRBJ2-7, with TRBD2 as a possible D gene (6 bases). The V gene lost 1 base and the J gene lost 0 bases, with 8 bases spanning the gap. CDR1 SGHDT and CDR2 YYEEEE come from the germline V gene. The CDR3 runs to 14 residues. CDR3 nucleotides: TGTGCCAGCAGCTTGTCGGGACTCTCCTACGAGCAGTACTTC. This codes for CASSLSGLSYEQYF. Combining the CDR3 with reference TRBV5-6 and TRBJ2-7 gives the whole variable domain DAGVTQSPTHLIKTRGQQVTLRCSPKSGHDTVSWYQQALGQGPQFIFQYYEEEERQRGNFPDRFSGHQFPNYSSELNVNALLLGDSALYLCASSLSGLSYEQYFGPGTRLTVT.

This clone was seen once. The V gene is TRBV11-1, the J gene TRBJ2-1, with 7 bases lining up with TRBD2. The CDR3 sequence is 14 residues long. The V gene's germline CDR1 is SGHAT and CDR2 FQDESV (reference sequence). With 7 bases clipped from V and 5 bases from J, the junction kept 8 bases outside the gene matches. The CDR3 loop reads CASTGLGFDNEQFF. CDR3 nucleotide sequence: TGTGCCAGCACCGGACTAGGATTCGACAATGAGCAGTTCTTC.

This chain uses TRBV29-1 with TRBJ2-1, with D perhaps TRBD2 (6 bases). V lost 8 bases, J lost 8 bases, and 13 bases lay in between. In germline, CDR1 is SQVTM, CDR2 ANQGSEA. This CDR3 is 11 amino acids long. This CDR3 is CSTTSSDEQFF. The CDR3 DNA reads TGCAGCACCACTAGCTCCGATGAGCAGTTCTTC.

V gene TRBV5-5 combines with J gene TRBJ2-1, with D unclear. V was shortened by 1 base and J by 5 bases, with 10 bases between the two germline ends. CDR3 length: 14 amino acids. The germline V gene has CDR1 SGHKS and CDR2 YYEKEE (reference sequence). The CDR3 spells CASSLWGTDNEQFF. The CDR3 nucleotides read TGTGCCAGCAGCTTGTGGGGAACAGACAATGAGCAGTTCTTC.

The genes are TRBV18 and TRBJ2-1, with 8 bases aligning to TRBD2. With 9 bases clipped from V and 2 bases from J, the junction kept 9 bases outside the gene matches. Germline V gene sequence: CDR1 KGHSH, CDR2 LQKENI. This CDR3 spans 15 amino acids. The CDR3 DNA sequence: TGTGCCAGTTCAGCTTCGGGGGGGGCCTACAATGAGCAGTTCTTC. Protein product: CASSASGGAYNEQFF.

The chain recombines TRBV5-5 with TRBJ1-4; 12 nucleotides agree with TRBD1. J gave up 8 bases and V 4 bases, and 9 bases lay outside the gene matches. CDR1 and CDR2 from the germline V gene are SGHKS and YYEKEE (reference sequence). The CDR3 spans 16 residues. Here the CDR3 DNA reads TGTGCCAGCAGCCCCGCTGGAGGGACAGGGGGCGAAAAACTGTTTTTT. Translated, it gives CASSPAGGTGGEKLFF.

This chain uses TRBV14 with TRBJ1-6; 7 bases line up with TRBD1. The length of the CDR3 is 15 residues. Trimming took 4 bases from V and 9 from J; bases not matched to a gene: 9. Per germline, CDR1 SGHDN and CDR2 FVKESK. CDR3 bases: TGTGCCAGCAGCCCCTCCGGGACAGCTGGTTCACCCCTCCACTTT. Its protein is CASSPSGTAGSPLHF.

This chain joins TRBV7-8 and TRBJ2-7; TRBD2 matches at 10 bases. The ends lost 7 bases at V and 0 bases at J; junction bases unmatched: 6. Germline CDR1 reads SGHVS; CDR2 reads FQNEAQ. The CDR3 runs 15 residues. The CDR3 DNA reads TGTGCCAGCACCGAATGGACTAGCGGCTCCTACGAGCAGTACTTC. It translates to CASTEWTSGSYEQYF.

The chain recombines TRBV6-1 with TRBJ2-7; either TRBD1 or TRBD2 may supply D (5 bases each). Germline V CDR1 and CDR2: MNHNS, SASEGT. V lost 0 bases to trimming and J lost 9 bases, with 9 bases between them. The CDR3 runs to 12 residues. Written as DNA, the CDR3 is TGTGCCAGCAGTGAAGCGTGGGGGATGCAGTACTTC. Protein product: CASSEAWGMQYF.

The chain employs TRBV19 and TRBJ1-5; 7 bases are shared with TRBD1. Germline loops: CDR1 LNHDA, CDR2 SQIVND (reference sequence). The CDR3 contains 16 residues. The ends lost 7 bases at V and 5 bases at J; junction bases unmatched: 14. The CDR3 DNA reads TGTGCCAGTACCTCCGTTCGTAGGGGGCGGGATCAGCCCCAGCATTTT. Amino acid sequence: CASTSVRRGRDQPQHF.

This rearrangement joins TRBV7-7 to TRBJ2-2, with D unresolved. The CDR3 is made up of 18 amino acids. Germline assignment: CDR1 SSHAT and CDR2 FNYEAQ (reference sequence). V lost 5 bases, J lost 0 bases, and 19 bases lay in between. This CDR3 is CASSPAAPQGANTGELFF. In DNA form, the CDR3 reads TGTGCCAGCAGCCCGGCGGCACCACAAGGAGCGAACACCGGGGAGCTGTTTTTT.